A selection of T cell receptor beta chains follows, all from one sample in a study of blood T cell repertoires in COVID-19. The protocol was immunoSEQ multiplex PCR, while the TCRdb copy is restricted to in-frame clones and leaves out a portion. The data contain about 200,000 clones, more than 75% of them singletons. Sequencing input: peripheral blood. These receptors were obtained from a woman over 75 with COVID-19, enrolled during active disease. The CDR3 runs from the conserved cysteine through the conserved F or W. The D gene is left open where the match is weak. A clone size is listed for some rows: how often the clone was seen (once, few, many), or a class if it is expanded.

j_gene	d_gene	abundance	v_gene	CDR3aa	CDR3nt
TRBJ2-1	TRBD2	once	TRBV3-1/TRBV3-2	CASSLGLAGEGEQFF	TGTGCCAGCAGCCTGGGACTAGCGGGGGAGGGTGAGCAGTTCTTC
TRBJ1-6	TRBD1	.	TRBV5-6	CASSQVYRGQSPLHF	TGTGCCAGCAGCCAAGTTTACAGGGGTCAATCACCCCTCCACTTT
TRBJ2-5	TRBD2	once	TRBV9	CASSVLAGTQGTQYF	TGTGCCAGCAGCGTACTAGCGGGCACCCAAGGGACCCAGTACTTC
TRBJ2-3	TRBD1	.	TRBV28	CASSFPGTATQYF	TGTGCCAGCAGTTTCCCAGGGACAGCGACGCAGTATTTT
TRBJ1-2	TRBD1	few	TRBV5-4	CASSRSGQAYGYTF	TGTGCCAGCTCCCGGTCGGGACAGGCCTATGGCTACACCTTC
TRBJ2-2	.	.	TRBV5-4	CASSVALNTGELFF	TGTGCCAGCAGCGTGGCTCTGAACACCGGGGAGCTGTTTTTT
TRBJ1-4	.	.	TRBV11-2	CASSGGVGEKLFF	TGTGCCAGCAGCGGGGGCGTGGGAGAAAAACTGTTTTTT
TRBJ2-3	.	.	TRBV5-1	CASSRRVADTQYF	TGCGCCAGCAGCCGCCGGGTGGCAGATACGCAGTATTTT
TRBJ1-6	.	once	TRBV15	CATSRGKGQENSPLHF	TGTGCCACCAGCAGAGGGAAGGGGCAGGAAAATTCACCCCTCCACTTT
TRBJ1-5	.	.	TRBV5-4	CASSLAGGGTNQPQHF	TGTGCCAGCAGCTTGGCGGGGGGAGGGACCAATCAGCCCCAGCATTTT
TRBJ1-6	TRBD1	.	TRBV11-2	CASSSRQGFSPLHF	TGTGCCAGCAGCTCCCGACAGGGGTTTTCACCCCTCCACTTT
TRBJ1-2	.	.	TRBV5-1	CASSLAGGNGYTF	TGCGCCAGCAGCTTGGCCGGGGGAAATGGCTACACCTTC
TRBJ2-6	.	.	TRBV4-1	CASSQVPFFSSGANVLTF	TGCGCCAGCAGCCAAGTTCCATTTTTTAGCTCTGGGGCCAACGTCCTGACTTTC
TRBJ1-1	.	.	TRBV6-5	CASSYRGRTEAFF	TGTGCCAGCAGTTACAGGGGAAGGACTGAAGCTTTCTTT
TRBJ2-3	TRBD2	.	TRBV10-3	CAISEGTSGKDTQYF	TGTGCCATCAGTGAGGGGACTAGCGGGAAAGATACGCAGTATTTT
TRBJ2-1	TRBD1	.	TRBV5-1	CASSFSQGAGEQFF	TGCGCCAGCAGCTTCTCTCAGGGGGCAGGTGAGCAGTTCTTC
TRBJ2-1	.	.	TRBV6-2/TRBV6-3	CASSYQKYNEQFF	TGTGCCAGCAGTTACCAGAAGTACAATGAGCAGTTCTTC
TRBJ1-4	TRBD1	once	TRBV19	CASTTGTGGSNEKLFF	TGTGCCAGTACCACCGGGACAGGGGGCTCGAATGAAAAACTGTTTTTT
TRBJ1-2	.	.	TRBV6-1	CASSEDQLGGYGYTF	TGTGCCAGCAGTGAGGATCAACTAGGGGGCTATGGCTACACCTTC
TRBJ1-2	.	few	TRBV9	CASSAQTQGTNYGYTF	TGTGCCAGCAGCGCACAGACACAGGGTACTAACTATGGCTACACCTTC
TRBJ2-1	TRBD2	.	TRBV7-2	CASSFPGLAGVAEQFF	TGTGCCAGCAGCTTTCCTGGACTAGCGGGAGTAGCTGAGCAGTTCTTC
TRBJ2-3	TRBD2	.	TRBV6-2/TRBV6-3	CASSFHTSGGRDTQYF	TGTGCCAGCAGTTTCCATACTAGCGGGGGGAGAGATACGCAGTATTTT
TRBJ1-5	TRBD1	.	TRBV20-1	CSASLQGGGSQHF	TGCAGTGCTAGTTTACAGGGGGGAGGGTCGCAGCATTTT
TRBJ2-1	TRBD1	.	TRBV10-2	CASRGTGSNNEQFF	TGCGCCAGCAGGGGGACAGGGTCTAACAATGAGCAGTTCTTC
TRBJ2-2	TRBD1	.	TRBV15	CATSPGDRNTGELFF	TGTGCCACCAGCCCCGGGGACAGGAACACCGGGGAGCTGTTTTTT
TRBJ1-2	TRBD1	.	TRBV5-1	CASSLSGQVEGYTF	TGCGCCAGCAGCTTAAGTGGACAGGTAGAAGGCTACACCTTC
TRBJ2-1	.	.	TRBV9	CASSVALDSYNEQFF	TGTGCCAGCAGCGTAGCGCTAGACTCCTACAATGAGCAGTTCTTC
TRBJ2-5	TRBD1	.	TRBV7-6	CASSFAGTGKQETQYF	TGTGCCAGCAGCTTTGCCGGGACAGGGAAGCAAGAGACCCAGTACTTC